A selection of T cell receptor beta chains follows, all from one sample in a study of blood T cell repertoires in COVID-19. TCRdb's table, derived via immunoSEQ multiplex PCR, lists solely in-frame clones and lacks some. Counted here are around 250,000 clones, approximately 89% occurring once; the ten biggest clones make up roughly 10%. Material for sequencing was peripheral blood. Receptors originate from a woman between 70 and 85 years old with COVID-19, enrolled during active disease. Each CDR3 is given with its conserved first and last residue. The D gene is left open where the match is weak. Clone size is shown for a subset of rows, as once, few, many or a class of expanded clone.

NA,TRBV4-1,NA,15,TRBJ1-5,CASSPHGQSNQPQHF,TGCGCCAGCAGCCCCCATGGACAGAGCAATCAGCCCCAGCATTTT
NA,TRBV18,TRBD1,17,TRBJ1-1,CASSPPTGTLGSTEAFF,TGTGCCAGCTCACCACCGACAGGGACGCTAGGGAGCACTGAAGCTTTCTTT
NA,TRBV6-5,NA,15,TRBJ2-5,CASSYSYIGRETQYF,TGTGCCAGCAGTTACTCGTATATAGGGAGAGAGACCCAGTACTTC
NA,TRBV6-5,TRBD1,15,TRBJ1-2,CASNPGTGAAYGYTF,TGTGCCAGCAATCCAGGGACAGGGGCTGCCTATGGCTACACCTTC
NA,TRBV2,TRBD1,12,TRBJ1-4,CASQGDAEKLFF,TGTGCCAGCCAGGGGGATGCTGAAAAACTGTTTTTT
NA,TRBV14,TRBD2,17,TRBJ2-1,CASSQALTSGSYNEQFF,TGTGCCAGCAGCCAAGCCCTGACTAGCGGCTCCTACAATGAGCAGTTCTTC
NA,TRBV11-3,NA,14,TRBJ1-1,CASSLGNRGTEAFF,TGTGCCAGCAGCTTAGGGAATCGGGGAACTGAAGCTTTCTTT
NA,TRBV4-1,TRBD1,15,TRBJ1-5,CASSQGQQFNQPQHF,TGCGCCAGCAGCCAGGGACAGCAATTTAATCAGCCCCAGCATTTT
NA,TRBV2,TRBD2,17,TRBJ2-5,CASSESWASGSGETQYF,TGTGCCAGCAGTGAAAGCTGGGCTAGCGGGAGTGGGGAGACCCAGTACTTC
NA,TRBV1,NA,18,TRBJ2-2,CTSSPRHPDMANTGELFF,TGCACCAGCAGCCCCCGCCACCCAGACATGGCGAACACCGGGGAGCTGTTTTTT
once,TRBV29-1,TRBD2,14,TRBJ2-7,CSVAMTSVRYEQYF,TGCAGCGTCGCCATGACTAGCGTAAGATACGAGCAGTACTTC
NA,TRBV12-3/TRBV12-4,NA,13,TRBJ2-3,CASSRDVTDTQYF,TGTGCCAGCAGTCGGGATGTCACAGATACGCAGTATTTT
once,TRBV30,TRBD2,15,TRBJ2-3,CAWSPGLAGADTQYF,TGTGCCTGGAGTCCGGGACTAGCGGGAGCAGATACGCAGTATTTT
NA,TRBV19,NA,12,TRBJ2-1,CASSIEGNEQFF,TGTGCCAGTAGTATTGAGGGAAATGAGCAGTTCTTC
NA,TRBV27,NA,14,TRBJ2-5,CASSSLGLRETQYF,TGTGCCAGCAGCTCCCTGGGCCTCCGGGAGACCCAGTACTTC
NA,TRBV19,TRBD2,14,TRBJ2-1,CASSIGGRVDEQFF,TGTGCCAGTAGTATAGGCGGGAGAGTTGATGAGCAGTTCTTC
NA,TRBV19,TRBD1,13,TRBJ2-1,CASSIGPRGEQFF,TGTGCCAGTAGTATCGGGCCCAGGGGGGAGCAGTTCTTC
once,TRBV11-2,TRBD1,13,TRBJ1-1,CASSRQGDTEAFF,TGTGCCAGCAGCAGGCAGGGGGACACTGAAGCTTTCTTT
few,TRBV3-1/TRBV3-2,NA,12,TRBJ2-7,CASSQDPGEQYF,TGTGCCAGCAGCCAAGATCCGGGGGAGCAGTACTTC
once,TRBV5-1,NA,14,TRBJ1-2,CASSLDRGGSGYTF,TGCGCCAGCAGCCTTGATAGAGGGGGATCTGGCTACACCTTC
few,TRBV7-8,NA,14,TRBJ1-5,CASSQLTVDQPQHF,TGTGCCAGCAGCCAACTCACGGTGGATCAGCCCCAGCATTTT
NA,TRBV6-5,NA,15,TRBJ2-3,CASSSTGTPTDTQYF,TGTGCCAGCAGTTCCACAGGGACCCCCACAGATACGCAGTATTTT